This entry lists 28 T cell receptor beta chains sequenced from one sample in a study of breast tumors, draining lymph nodes, adjacent tissues. Breast cancer patients provided tissue from their axillary draining lymph nodes. TCRdb reprocessed the multiplex PCR reads with MiXCR, giving one entry per CDR3 protein. In the table there are around 140,000 distinct CDR3 sequences, more than 20% of which are singletons. The sample was axillary lymph node tissue. The source is a female donor with breast cancer. Some clones in this sample may be carry-over from other donors' samples.

V and J are TRBV28 and TRBJ2-2, with unresolved D. Germline CDR1 reads MDHEN; CDR2 reads SYDVKM. V was trimmed by 3 bases and J by 7 bases, leaving 12 bases between them. The CDR3 length is 14 residues. CDR3 residues: CASSFQIMGGELFF. CDR3 nucleotide sequence: TGTGCCAGCAGTTTTCAGATCATGGGCGGGGAGCTGTTTTTT.

In its sample, this clonotype was seen many times. The chain employs TRBV2 and TRBJ2-1; 9 bases agree with TRBD1. The CDR3 spans 15 residues. The V gene end was trimmed by 4 bases and the J gene end by 5 bases; junction bases not matched to a gene: 6. Looked up from germline, CDR1 is SNHLY and CDR2 is FYNNEI. This CDR3 reads CASSADRGNDNEQFF. The CDR3 DNA is TGTGCCAGCAGTGCGGACAGGGGCAACGACAATGAGCAGTTCTTC. Filled out from reference TRBV2 and TRBJ2-1, the complete variable domain reads EPEVTQTPSHQVTQMGQEVILRCVPISNHLYFYWYRQILGQKVEFLVSFYNNEISEKSEIFDDQFSVERPDGSNFTLKIRSTKLEDSAMYFCASSADRGNDNEQFFGPGTRLTVL.

In this sample, this clonotype turned up many times. The rearrangement uses TRBV19 and TRBJ2-7; a weak D match, TRBD1 (6 bases). The germline gives CDR1 LNHDA, CDR2 SQIVND (reference sequence). Trimming removed 1 base at V and 2 bases at J, with 9 bases between. The length of the CDR3 is 14 residues. The CDR3 reads CASSIARGAYEQYF. CDR3 nucleotides: TGTGCCAGTAGTATAGCCAGGGGAGCCTACGAGCAGTACTTC. Using reference TRBV19 and TRBJ2-7 for the parts outside the CDR3, the full variable domain is DGGITQSPKYLFRKEGQNVTLSCEQNLNHDAMYWYRQDPGQGLRLIYYSQIVNDFQKGDIAEGYSVSREKKESFPLTVTSAQKNPTAFYLCASSIARGAYEQYFGPGTRLTVT.

The CDR3: CASSLAARADNGYTF. CDR3 bases: TGTGCCAGCAGCTTAGCGGCCAGGGCGGATAATGGCTACACCTTC. This chain joins TRBV7-9 and TRBJ1-2; D perhaps matches TRBD1 (5 bases). Trimming removed 0 bases at V and 6 bases at J, with 14 bases between. Germline V gene lookup returns CDR1 SEHNR and CDR2 FQNEAQ (reference sequence). CDR3 length equals 15 residues.

The chain recombines TRBV5-1 with TRBJ2-1, with 16 nucleotides matching TRBD2. CDR3 length: 21 residues. Germline loops: CDR1 SGHRS, CDR2 YFSETQ. V shed 1 base and J 6 bases; nucleotides not matched to a gene: 16. DNA of the CDR3: TGCGCCAGCAGCTTGATGGATCCGGGACTAGCGGGAGGGGCCGGGGGCAATGAGCAGTTCTTC. It yields the protein CASSLMDPGLAGGAGGNEQFF.

There are many counts of this clonotype. The chain links TRBV2 to TRBJ1-2; a possible D gene is TRBD1 (5 bases). V lost 2 bases and J 9 bases, leaving 19 bases between the germline ends. Germline CDR1 and CDR2: SNHLY and FYNNEI. This CDR3 has 15 residues. The CDR3 region is CASSELGRPVESYTF. The DNA of the CDR3 is TGTGCCAGCAGTGAATTGGGACGGCCCGTGGAAAGCTACACCTTC.

This chain links TRBV4-1 with TRBJ2-3; 13 nucleotides line up with TRBD2. Germline V gene sequence: CDR1 MGHRA, CDR2 YSYEKL. The length of the CDR3 is 18 residues. Unmatched junction bases numbered 11, after V lost 4 bases and J lost 4 bases. CDR3 nucleotides: TGCGCCAGCAGCCTCCGGACTAGCGGGGGTGATGGTGCAGATACGCAGTATTTT. Its translation is CASSLRTSGGDGADTQYF.

For this clonotype: This likely comes from a read error, as the CDR3 has no conserved phenylalanine or tryptophan at its end. V and J are TRBV18 and TRBJ2-7, with D uncertain. The V gene's germline CDR1 is KGHSH and CDR2 LQKENI. CDR3 length equals 11 residues. The V end lost 3 bases, the J end lost 4 bases, and 4 bases lay between the germline ends. CDR3 residues: CASSPGYEQYS. The CDR3 nucleotides read TGTGCCAGCTCACCGGGGTACGAGCAGTACTCC.

V and J are TRBV3-1 and TRBJ2-3; 11 nucleotides line up with TRBD2. The trim removed 2 bases at V and 5 bases at J, leaving 12 bases unmatched. The germline V gene has CDR1 LGHDT and CDR2 YNNKEL (reference sequence). This CDR3 comprises 18 residues. CDR3 sequence (DNA): TGTGCCAGCAGCCAAAGCTTTTTAGCGGGAGGGCCTGGAGATACGCAGTATTTT. Translated: CASSQSFLAGGPGDTQYF.

This clonotype appeared many times. The V call is TRBV4-2, the J call TRBJ1-2; TRBD1 is a possible D gene (6 bases). The CDR3 totals 15 residues. Germline-derived CDR1 and CDR2 are LGHNA and YNFKEQ. V lost 0 bases and J lost 6, with 14 bases in between. CDR3 protein: CASSQDIRGIHGYTF. CDR3 nucleotide sequence: TGTGCCAGCAGCCAAGATATCAGGGGAATCCATGGCTACACCTTC.

This clonotype came up many times. This sequence joins TRBV5-6 and TRBJ1-6; TRBD1 matches at 9 bases. V shed 1 base, J shed 9 bases, and the junction held 5 bases outside the gene matches. The CDR3 is made up of 15 amino acids. CDR1 is SGHDT and CDR2 is YYEEEE in the germline V gene. The CDR3, as DNA: TGTGCCAGCAGCTTGTGGGGACAGGGTTTTTCACCCCTCCACTTT. This encodes CASSLWGQGFSPLHF. The whole variable domain, remainder taken from reference TRBV5-6 and TRBJ1-6, is DAGVTQSPTHLIKTRGQQVTLRCSPKSGHDTVSWYQQALGQGPQFIFQYYEEEERQRGNFPDRFSGHQFPNYSSELNVNALLLGDSALYLCASSLWGQGFSPLHFGNGTRLTVT.

The genes are TRBV6-5 and TRBJ1-3; D is possibly TRBD1 (5 bases). V lost 6 bases and J 9 bases, leaving 27 bases between the germline ends. The CDR3 runs to 17 residues. Germline CDR1 and CDR2: MNHEY and SVGAGI. The CDR3 DNA follows: TGTGCCAGCAGAGTTGGGGTGGGGCAACTGGGGGGAGGCACCATATATTTT. As protein: CASRVGVGQLGGGTIYF.

This chain connects TRBV12-5 to TRBJ1-4; 7 positions agree with TRBD1. Trimming at V came to 5 bases and at J to 7 bases, leaving 10 bases not matched to a gene. This CDR3 is built from 15 residues. Germline CDR1 LGHNT, CDR2 FRNRAP. The CDR3, as DNA: TGTGCTAGTGGTGCCCCCCAGGGGGGGGGTGAAAAACTGTTTTTT. Translation: CASGAPQGGGEKLFF.

This clonotype occurred a few times. This chain joins TRBV3-1 and TRBJ2-5; no firm D call. Trimming removed 2 bases at V and 5 bases at J, with 6 bases between. Looked up from germline, CDR1 is LGHDT and CDR2 is YNNKEL (reference sequence). This CDR3 is built from 12 residues. The DNA for the CDR3 is TGTGCCAGCAGCCAAAAAGGGGAGACCCAGTACTTC. Amino acid sequence: CASSQKGETQYF.

With regard to this clonotype: A read error is possible here, since a much larger clone lies one base away. The rearrangement joins TRBV25-1 to TRBJ1-4, with D perhaps TRBD1 (5 bases). CDR3 size: 14 residues. The germline V gene has CDR1 MGHDK and CDR2 SYGVNS. This chain's CDR3 is CAGSDWGPNEKLFF. The CDR3 DNA is TGTGCCGGCAGTGATTGGGGACCTAATGAAAAACTGTTTTTT.

The rearrangement uses TRBV19 and TRBJ2-1; 9 bases agree with TRBD1. The CDR3 consists of 13 residues. Trimming removed 7 bases from V and 9 bases from J; junction bases left unmatched: 7. CDR1 is LNHDA and CDR2 is SQIVND in the germline V gene (reference sequence). The CDR3 loop reads CASTDRGGGEQFF. The CDR3 DNA sequence: TGTGCCAGTACTGACAGGGGGGGAGGTGAGCAGTTCTTC.

The sample holds many counts of this clonotype. The V call is TRBV11-2, the J call TRBJ1-3; D remains ambiguous. The germline V and J ends were trimmed by 3 bases and 0 bases, with 6 bases remaining between them. The CDR3 has 14 amino acids. Germline V gene sequence: CDR1 SGHAT, CDR2 FQNNGV. The CDR3 nucleotides are TGTGCCAGCAGCTTGGCAGACTCTGGAAACACCATATATTTT. Translated, it gives CASSLADSGNTIYF.

On this clonotype: This may stem from a read error, because a much larger clone lies one nucleotide away. The chain joins TRBV5-8 to TRBJ2-5; a possible D gene is TRBD2 (7 bases). Germline V gene lookup returns CDR1 SGHTS and CDR2 YDEGEE. This CDR3 has 14 amino acids. As DNA, the CDR3 is TGTGCCGGCAGCTTGGGGGGGGCGCGAGAGACCCAGTACTTC. It codes for CAGSLGGARETQYF.

The sample holds many counts of this clonotype. This chain joins TRBV20-1 and TRBJ2-7; 7 nucleotides agree with TRBD1. The CDR3 loop spans 13 amino acids. Germline V gene lookup returns CDR1 DFQATT and CDR2 SNEGSKA (reference sequence). V lost 6 bases, J lost 2 bases, and 7 bases stayed unmatched. The CDR3 region is CSAAPGGPYEQYF. CDR3 bases: TGCAGTGCGGCCCCAGGGGGACCCTACGAGCAGTACTTC.

In this sample, this clonotype turned up many times. This CDR3 reads CSARGGRTDTQYF. The CDR3 DNA reads TGCAGTGCTAGAGGGGGCCGCACAGATACGCAGTATTTT. V usage is TRBV20-1 and J usage is TRBJ2-3; weak D call: TRBD1 (5 bases). CDR1 and CDR2 from the germline V gene are DFQATT and SNEGSKA (reference sequence). The CDR3 spans 13 residues. The germline V and J ends were trimmed by 1 base and 1 base, with 6 bases remaining between them.

This clonotype was detected many times. V and J are TRBV6-2 or TRBV6-3 and TRBJ2-7; 9 nucleotides line up with TRBD2. The CDR3 is 15 residues long. V trimming: 2 bases; J trimming: 4 bases; junction bases outside the gene matches: 6. Germline V CDR1 and CDR2: MNHEY, SVGEGT. CDR3 loop: CASSYEGTSWYEQYF. For the CDR3, the DNA is TGTGCCAGCAGTTACGAGGGGACTAGCTGGTACGAGCAGTACTTC.

This clonotype was counted at least ten times. V is TRBV7-9 and J is TRBJ2-1, with 7 bases aligning to TRBD1. The CDR3 length is 14 residues. The germline CDR1 and CDR2 sequences are SEHNR and FQNEAQ (reference sequence). J was trimmed by 6 bases and V by 5 bases; bases with no gene match: 7. Here the CDR3 reads CASSPDTGVNEQFF. Written as DNA, the CDR3 is TGTGCCAGCAGCCCCGATACAGGGGTCAATGAGCAGTTCTTC.

This clonotype was counted at least ten times. The chain is built from TRBV6-5 and TRBJ2-2; TRBD2 agrees at 15 bases. V was pared by 5 bases and J by 1 base, with 2 bases of the junction left unmatched. This CDR3 spans 17 amino acids. The germline V gene encodes CDR1 MNHEY and CDR2 SVGAGI. The CDR3: CASSRTSGRVNTGELFF. The DNA of the CDR3 is TGTGCCAGCAGTCGGACTAGCGGGAGGGTGAACACCGGGGAGCTGTTTTTT.

This clonotype occurred many times. V usage is TRBV2 and J usage is TRBJ2-7; 8 bases agree with TRBD2. J lost 3 bases, V lost 6 bases, and 4 bases had no gene match. The CDR3 loop spans 13 amino acids. The germline V gene encodes CDR1 SNHLY and CDR2 FYNNEI. The CDR3 DNA follows: TGTGCCAGCAGACGGGAGGGCCTCTACGAGCAGTACTTC. This sequence encodes CASRREGLYEQYF.

This clonotype has at least ten counts. The rearrangement joins TRBV7-2 to TRBJ2-2; the D is unclear. V lost 2 bases and J lost 3, with 7 bases in between. The CDR3 extends over 14 amino acids. The germline CDR1 and CDR2 sequences are SGHTA and FQGNSA. CDR3 coding DNA: TGTGCCAGCAGCTTATTCCACCACACCGGGGAGCTGTTTTTT. Translation: CASSLFHHTGELFF.

This clonotype showed up many times. This chain connects TRBV6-6 to TRBJ1-6; possible D gene TRBD1, 6 bases. The V gene lost 2 bases and the J gene lost 8 bases, with 10 bases spanning the gap. The CDR3 loop spans 14 amino acids. Germline assignment: CDR1 MNHNY and CDR2 SVGAGI (reference sequence). CDR3 in amino acids: CASSYKGDDSPLHF. The CDR3 nucleotides read TGTGCCAGCAGTTACAAGGGGGATGATTCACCCCTCCACTTT.

In its sample, this clonotype was seen many times. The gene calls are TRBV6-6 and TRBJ2-1; 7 positions agree with TRBD1. The CDR3 sequence is 15 residues long. The V and J ends lost 7 bases and 5 bases, in that order; junction bases with no gene match: 11. Germline V CDR1 and CDR2: MNHNY, SVGAGI (reference sequence). This CDR3 is CASTETGDRNNEQFF. The CDR3 nucleotides read TGTGCCAGCACCGAAACCGGGGACAGAAACAATGAGCAGTTCTTC.

This clonotype was seen more than once but under ten times. The rearrangement uses TRBV9 and TRBJ2-3; 13 bases align to TRBD2. Germline V gene lookup returns CDR1 SGDLS and CDR2 YYNGEE. The J segment lost 4 bases and the V segment lost 4 bases, leaving 3 bases of the junction unmatched. CDR3 size: 15 residues. Here the CDR3 reads CASSPGLAGADTQYF. In DNA, the CDR3 is TGTGCCAGCAGCCCAGGACTAGCGGGAGCAGATACGCAGTATTTT.